This TCR beta chain was sequenced for a study of shared clonotypes between healthy human individuals. Comment on this clone: Its specificity is not known.

It was 150 to 200 ng DNA, some 30,000 T cell genomes, that sorted-subset replicate PCRs used. Using immunoSEQ multiplex PCR, the repertoire was profiled, and TCRdb retains in-frame clones only, with some absent. The data hold some 2.1 million clones, with about 94% observed a single time. V dropped 8 bases and J dropped 1 base, with 14 bases sitting between them. CDR1 and CDR2 from the germline V gene are ENHRY and SYGVKD. The CDR3 runs 14 residues. Study outcomes and limitations: In having few donors, the study represented limited genetic and exposure-history diversity. Among donors, clonotype sharing was expected to be affected by sequencing depth. For naive CD4 cells, approximately 5% of clonotypes were shared across a handful of donors.

As defined, naive CD8 cells were CD45RO-negative and positively selected for CCR7, with terminally differentiated effector memory CD45RA+ cells excluded. Material: naive CD8+ T cells from PBMCs. The receptor's source is a man aged 18 to 29 in good health. Some clones in this sample may be carry-over from other donors' samples. V and J are TRBV10-3 and TRBJ1-2; weak D call: TRBD1 (6 bases). This CDR3 reads CAIFSDRLNYGYTF. CDR3 coding DNA: TGTGCCATCTTCTCGGACAGACTTAACTATGGCTACACCTTC.